This T cell receptor (beta chain) was found in a study of OX40 agonist ivuxolimab in advanced cancers. The CDR3 sequence is 15 residues long. V lost 1 base and J 4 bases, leaving 14 bases between the germline ends. The V gene's germline CDR1 is SEHNR and CDR2 FQNEAQ (reference sequence). TCRdb keeps only in-frame clones here, not all; method: immunoSEQ multiplex PCR. This table has 41,000 or so clones, around four fifths appearing once. The source of this sequence is an adult with an advanced solid tumor such as melanoma, head and neck, liver or kidney cancer. The source material was CD4+ or CD8+ T cells sorted from blood, sampled in a trial of the OX40 agonist ivuxolimab. The V call is TRBV7-9, the J call TRBJ2-7; D may match TRBD1 or TRBD2 (5 bases each). The CDR3 protein is CASSLEGTKGYEQYF. The DNA of the CDR3 is TGTGCCAGCAGCTTAGAAGGGACGAAGGGATACGAGCAGTACTTC.